Shown below are 28 T cell receptor beta chains from a single sample sequenced in a study of T cell responses to AZD1222 COVID-19 vaccine. Data came from immunoSEQ multiplex PCR; TCRdb stores just in-frame clones and leaves some out. The sample yields under 110,000 clones, about nine tenths seen once. Sample: peripheral blood, taken on day 0 of AZD1222 vaccination. All receptors come from an adult in good health.

The gene calls are TRBV29-1 and TRBJ2-7; 12 bases are a match to TRBD2. This CDR3 is built from 13 residues. V lost 6 bases to trimming and J lost 6 bases; unmatched junction nucleotides: 6. Germline V CDR1 and CDR2: SQVTM, ANQGSEA. CDR3 nucleotide sequence: TGCAGCGTCGGTGGACTAGCGGGGAGCGAGCAGTACTTC. Amino acid sequence: CSVGGLAGSEQYF.

The chain is built from TRBV23-1 and TRBJ1-5; D is possibly TRBD1 (6 bases). TRBV23-1 is annotated as an ORF whose role is uncertain. The ends were cut back, 2 bases at V and 4 bases at J, with 21 bases in the middle. The CDR3 extends over 18 amino acids. The CDR3 here is CASSQRVSGQPLNQPQHF. CDR3 DNA sequence: TGCGCCAGCAGTCAAAGGGTAAGCGGACAGCCCTTAAATCAGCCCCAGCATTTT.

V gene TRBV5-1 combines with J gene TRBJ1-3, with D tentatively TRBD1 (6 bases). The V and J ends lost 10 bases and 4 bases respectively, with 15 bases between them. This CDR3 contains 13 residues. Germline assignment: CDR1 SGHRS and CDR2 YFSETQ. The CDR3 nucleotides are TGCGCCGGCGCAGGGGAAGCGGGAAACACCATATATTTT. Protein product: CAGAGEAGNTIYF.

The chain combines TRBV18 with TRBJ2-7, with 9 bases that match TRBD1. Trimming cost V 4 bases and J 2 bases; bases outside gene matches: 6. CDR1 is KGHSH and CDR2 is LQKENI in the germline V gene. This CDR3 comprises 15 residues. CDR3 loop: CASSLGQGFTYEQYF. The DNA for the CDR3 is TGTGCCAGCTCACTGGGACAGGGTTTCACCTACGAGCAGTACTTC.

This rearrangement joins TRBV2 to TRBJ1-1; TRBD1 is a possible D gene (5 bases). Germline V CDR1 and CDR2: SNHLY, FYNNEI. The CDR3 has 14 residues. The ends were cut back, 4 bases at V and 5 bases at J, with 14 bases in the middle. The CDR3 sequence is CASSVSGRGTEAFF. The CDR3 nucleotides read TGTGCCAGCAGTGTATCCGGTCGGGGGACTGAAGCTTTCTTT.

The chain joins TRBV19 to TRBJ2-7; 7 nucleotides line up with TRBD1. The V gene end was trimmed by 3 bases and the J gene end by 5 bases; junction bases not matched to a gene: 13. The CDR3 totals 16 residues. From germline, CDR1 is LNHDA and CDR2 SQIVND (reference sequence). CDR3 bases: TGTGCCAGTAGTATGAGTGTGGCAGGGGGTCTCGACGAGCAGTACTTC. Amino acids: CASSMSVAGGLDEQYF.

The rearrangement joins TRBV6-5 to TRBJ1-5; no clear D gene. CDR3 length: 15 amino acids. The germline CDR1 and CDR2 sequences are MNHEY and SVGAGI. V lost 6 bases, J lost 3 bases, and 15 bases lay in between. CDR3 sequence reads: CASSHSRTINQPQHF. The CDR3 nucleotides are TGTGCCAGCAGCCACTCGAGGACTATCAATCAGCCCCAGCATTTT.

The chain combines TRBV5-1 with TRBJ2-1; D gene uncertain. V was clipped by 3 bases and J by 0 bases, with 10 bases between them. CDR1 and CDR2 from the germline V gene are SGHRS and YFSETQ. This CDR3 has 15 amino acids. CDR3 amino acids: CASSSDANSYNEQFF. The CDR3 DNA sequence: TGCGCCAGCAGCTCAGACGCCAACTCCTACAATGAGCAGTTCTTC.

The V gene is TRBV19, the J gene TRBJ2-2; D possibly corresponds to TRBD2 (5 bases). This CDR3 region has 14 residues. CDR1 is LNHDA and CDR2 is SQIVND in the germline V gene (reference sequence). Trimming pared 3 bases from V and 4 bases from J, leaving 9 bases between. In DNA form, the CDR3 reads TGTGCCAGTAGTATTTTAGGGAGCACCGGGGAGCTGTTTTTT. Residues: CASSILGSTGELFF.

V is TRBV2 and J is TRBJ1-1; D is undetermined. The CDR3 runs to 13 residues. Germline V gives CDR1 SNHLY, CDR2 FYNNEI. V gave up 7 bases and J gave up 2 bases, with 11 bases separating them. This CDR3 is CASTLSYNTEAFF. The CDR3 DNA is TGTGCCAGCACCCTCTCTTACAACACTGAAGCTTTCTTT.

This clone was found once. This chain joins TRBV28 and TRBJ2-3; D is perhaps TRBD1 (6 bases). The CDR3 totals 16 residues. Trimming took off 2 bases at V and 3 bases at J, with 15 bases between the two ends. The V gene's germline CDR1 is MDHEN and CDR2 SYDVKM. The CDR3 here is CASSLPFDRLTDTQYF. The CDR3 nucleotides read TGTGCCAGCAGTTTACCTTTTGACAGGCTTACAGATACGCAGTATTTT.

V is TRBV5-1 and J is TRBJ2-5, with 8 nucleotides matching TRBD1. Per germline, CDR1 SGHRS and CDR2 YFSETQ. The junction had 8 bases not matched to a gene; V was cut back by 2 bases and J by 5 bases. CDR3 length equals 15 residues. CDR3 sequence reads: CASSFAGGLGETQYF. CDR3 DNA: TGCGCCAGCAGCTTTGCAGGGGGCCTAGGGGAGACCCAGTACTTC.

This clone has only a few counts. V is TRBV5-6 and J is TRBJ1-2, with D hard to call. The CDR3 length is 12 residues. With 2 bases removed from V and 2 bases from J, the gap between germline ends came to 4 bases. Germline CDR1 SGHDT, CDR2 YYEEEE. CDR3 nucleotides: TGTGCCAGCAGCTTATCGAACTATGGCTACACCTTC. Translated: CASSLSNYGYTF.

This chain links TRBV6-1 with TRBJ2-7; TRBD2 aligns across 7 bases. Looked up from germline, CDR1 is MNHNS and CDR2 is SASEGT. After removal of 2 bases from V and 5 bases from J, the junction contained 6 bases not matched to a gene. The length of the CDR3 is 14 residues. CDR3 sequence: CASSETSGAHEQYF. The CDR3 DNA is TGTGCCAGCAGTGAAACCAGCGGGGCCCACGAGCAGTACTTC.

The chain recombines TRBV15 with TRBJ1-1; no reliable D call. The CDR3 contains 14 residues. V was cut by 0 bases and J by 4 bases, with 9 bases left in between. Looked up from germline, CDR1 is LNHNV and CDR2 is YYDKDF (reference sequence). This CDR3 is CATSRDRRPTEAFF. Written as DNA, the CDR3 is TGTGCCACCAGCAGAGACAGGCGCCCCACTGAAGCTTTCTTT.

This chain links TRBV5-4 with TRBJ2-7; 9 nucleotides align to TRBD2. This CDR3 has 13 residues. V lost 5 bases, J lost 6 bases, and 6 bases stayed unmatched. In germline, CDR1 is SGHNT, CDR2 YYREEE (reference sequence). The CDR3 reads CASSAGGRREQYF. The CDR3 DNA follows: TGTGCCAGCAGTGCGGGGGGGAGACGCGAGCAGTACTTC.

This chain links TRBV29-1 with TRBJ2-5; D unclear. The CDR3 is made up of 13 amino acids. V was cut by 8 bases and J by 4 bases, with 17 bases left in between. The germline gives CDR1 SQVTM, CDR2 ANQGSEA. CDR3 region: CSYEDLWGETQYF. Written as DNA, the CDR3 is TGCAGCTACGAGGATTTGTGGGGAGAGACCCAGTACTTC.

The CDR3: CASSLDGPVYTNYGYTF. Here the CDR3 DNA reads TGCGCCAGCAGCTTGGACGGGCCAGTTTATACTAACTATGGCTACACCTTC. The chain couples TRBV5-1 to TRBJ1-2; no firm D call. Looked up from germline, CDR1 is SGHRS and CDR2 is YFSETQ. With 0 bases removed from V and 0 bases from J, the gap between germline ends came to 15 bases. The CDR3 has 17 amino acids.

The rearrangement joins TRBV4-2 to TRBJ1-4, with 10 bases fitting TRBD1. The CDR3 has 16 amino acids. Per the germline V gene, CDR1 is LGHNA and CDR2 is YNFKEQ. The V gene end was trimmed by 1 base and the J gene end by 8 bases; junction bases not matched to a gene: 7. For the CDR3, the DNA is TGTGCCAGCAGCCAAGTCGGCGGGACAGGGGCCGAAAAACTGTTTTTT. Translation gives CASSQVGGTGAEKLFF.

This chain uses TRBV28 with TRBJ2-1, with a possible D match to TRBD2 (6 bases). The ends were cut back, 7 bases at V and 1 base at J, with 14 bases in the middle. Germline CDR1 MDHEN, CDR2 SYDVKM. The CDR3 sequence is 15 residues long. The CDR3 sequence: CASNGEDKSYNEQFF. As DNA, the CDR3 is TGTGCCAGCAATGGGGAGGACAAATCCTACAATGAGCAGTTCTTC.

In its sample, this clone was seen a few times. The chain employs TRBV20-1 and TRBJ1-1; D is ambiguous. The CDR3 is 11 residues long. CDR1 is DFQATT, CDR2 SNEGSKA, per germline (reference sequence). V was shortened by 2 bases and J by 10 bases, with 11 bases between the two germline ends. The CDR3 region has the DNA TGCAGTGCTAGAAGAAGCCCAGGAGCTTTCTTT. It translates to CSARRSPGAFF.

The CDR3 protein is CASSPGPSSYEQYF. The CDR3 nucleotides are TGTGCCAGCTCACCGGGGCCATCTTCCTACGAGCAGTACTTC. V is TRBV18 and J is TRBJ2-7; the D gene is possibly TRBD1 (5 bases). The CDR3 length is 14 residues. Between the trimmed V and J ends, which lost 3 bases and 1 base, there was a span of 10 bases. From germline, CDR1 is KGHSH and CDR2 LQKENI.

This clone appeared a few times. The chain combines TRBV5-6 with TRBJ2-7, with D possibly being TRBD1 or TRBD2 (5 bases each). In germline, CDR1 is SGHDT, CDR2 YYEEEE. V shed 2 bases and J shed 0 bases, with 18 bases lying between them. The CDR3 is made up of 17 amino acids. The DNA for the CDR3 is TGTGCCAGCAGCTTCTTGGGACCGCCGATGGTCTCCTACGAGCAGTACTTC. This translates into CASSFLGPPMVSYEQYF.

This clone turned up a few times. The chain is built from TRBV6-1 and TRBJ2-1, with 9 bases matching TRBD2. V lost 2 bases and J lost 8; bases outside the gene matches: 7. The CDR3 contains 15 residues. Germline loops: CDR1 MNHNS, CDR2 SASEGT. The CDR3 here is CASSELRGGLDEQFF. The CDR3 DNA reads TGTGCCAGCAGTGAATTGCGGGGGGGGTTGGATGAGCAGTTCTTC.

The chain combines TRBV19 with TRBJ2-5; D is unresolved. CDR1 LNHDA and CDR2 SQIVND come from the germline V gene (reference sequence). This CDR3 is built from 13 residues. The V end was cut by 5 bases, the J end by 1 base, with 8 bases between. Here the CDR3 reads CASSAYPQETQYF. The CDR3 bases are TGTGCCAGTAGTGCTTACCCCCAAGAGACCCAGTACTTC.

This clone was picked up a small number of times. V is TRBV27 and J is TRBJ2-6; no clear D gene. Germline assignment: CDR1 MNHEY and CDR2 SMNVEV (reference sequence). There are 14 residues in the CDR3. Trimming took 5 bases from V and 2 from J, leaving 7 bases between them. The CDR3 sequence: CASSLSAGANVLTF. CDR3 DNA: TGTGCCAGCAGTCTGTCGGCTGGGGCCAACGTCCTGACTTTC.

This clone was seen only once. V is TRBV5-8 and J is TRBJ1-2; D is unresolved. This CDR3 contains 10 residues. The germline V gene encodes CDR1 SGHTS and CDR2 YDEGEE. Trimming removed 6 bases at V and 2 bases at J, with 2 bases between. CDR3 in amino acids: CASTNYGYTF. Here the CDR3 DNA reads TGTGCCAGCACGAACTATGGCTACACCTTC.

This clone was found a few times. The V and J genes are TRBV28 and TRBJ2-5; 11 positions agree with TRBD2. CDR3 length: 14 residues. With 5 bases clipped from V and 1 base from J, the junction kept 0 bases outside the gene matches. Germline CDR1 MDHEN, CDR2 SYDVKM. DNA for the CDR3: TGTGCCAGCAGTCTAGCGGGGGGCCAAGAGACCCAGTACTTC. Its protein product is CASSLAGGQETQYF.